The present T cell receptor beta chain was sequenced within a study of T cell repertoires in cytomegalovirus infection. Study outcomes and limitations: Across the ex vivo response, the dominant clonotypes were HLA-C-restricted CMV-specific TCR beta clonotypes. Cumulated frequencies of public TCR beta families served to identify carriers of CMV plus the relevant HLA.

TCRdb analysed the reads with MiXCR anew, one entry per CDR3 protein. Of approximately 260,000 distinct CDR3 sequences listed, about a sixth were seen once; the top ten hold less than 50%. This clonotype was observed many times. Its specificity is not known. After removal of 5 bases from V and 2 bases from J, the junction contained 6 bases not matched to a gene. Looked up from germline, CDR1 is MGHRA and CDR2 is YSYEKL. The CDR3 length is 14 residues. This chain joins TRBV4-1 and TRBJ2-7; TRBD1 matches at 7 bases. This receptor was identified in a human donor in good health (CMV status not recorded). Some clones in this sample may be carry-over from other donors' samples. Sequenced: CD8+ T cells from PBMCs. In DNA form, the CDR3 reads TGCGCCAGCAGCTTGTTAGACAGGGCCTACGAGCAGTACTTC. Residues: CASSLLDRAYEQYF.